Detailed here is one T cell receptor (beta chain). A much larger clone sits a single nucleotide away, making a read error possible. This sample is part of a study of T cells in Graves' hyperthyroidism and ophthalmopathy. Looked up from germline, CDR1 is SGHRS and CDR2 is YFSETQ. The CDR3 contains 14 residues. Trimming removed 2 bases from V and 7 bases from J, with 13 bases in between. Researchers took RNA transcripts and amplified the TCR beta CDR3 regions from them. Carried out on the TCR CDR3, a first-round RT-PCR used the HTBI primer set. TCRdb reanalysed the multiplex PCR reads using MiXCR and keeps one entry per CDR3 protein. The repertoire holds 490,000 or so distinct CDR3 sequences, with roughly 21% as singletons.

This chain uses TRBV5-1 with TRBJ2-1; no clear D. The TCR comes from a man in his forties or fifties with Graves' ophthalmopathy. The sample comprised blood. CDR3 coding DNA: TGCGCCAGCAGCTTCGGGCTCACTGCGAATGAGCAGTTCTTC. Protein sequence: CASSFGLTANEQFF.